There are many counts of the clone carrying this T cell receptor beta chain. Antigen: not known. V gave up 3 bases and J gave up 2 bases; unmatched junction bases: 4. The CDR3 is 15 residues long. The V gene's germline CDR1 is LNHNV and CDR2 YYDKDF (reference sequence). The data were obtained in a study of Graves' ophthalmopathy and Graves' hyperthyroidism. For repertoire sequencing, the TCR beta CDR3 regions were amplified from RNA transcripts. In the first round, RT-PCR was carried out with HTBI primers, and a multiplex PCR formed the second round. TCRdb passed the multiplex PCR reads through MiXCR, listing each CDR3 protein once. The repertoire includes hundreds of thousands of distinct CDR3 sequences, 20% to 25% of them detected once, and approximately 6.5% sits in the top ten. The study, taken as a whole, reports: Most expanded clonotypes from thyroid (those above 0.001 frequency) were also found in blood. The model predicted ophthalmopathy progression with 60% to 71% sensitivity and around 72% specificity.

The TCR comes from a woman aged 18-30 years with stable Graves' hyperthyroidism. Some clones in this sample may be carry-over from other donors' samples. Sequencing was done on a sample of peripheral blood. This chain joins TRBV15 and TRBJ1-5; TRBD1 aligns across 7 bases. The CDR3 DNA sequence: TGTGCCACCAGCAGCTTTACAGGGGGCAATCAGCCCCAGCATTTT. Translating gives CATSSFTGGNQPQHF.